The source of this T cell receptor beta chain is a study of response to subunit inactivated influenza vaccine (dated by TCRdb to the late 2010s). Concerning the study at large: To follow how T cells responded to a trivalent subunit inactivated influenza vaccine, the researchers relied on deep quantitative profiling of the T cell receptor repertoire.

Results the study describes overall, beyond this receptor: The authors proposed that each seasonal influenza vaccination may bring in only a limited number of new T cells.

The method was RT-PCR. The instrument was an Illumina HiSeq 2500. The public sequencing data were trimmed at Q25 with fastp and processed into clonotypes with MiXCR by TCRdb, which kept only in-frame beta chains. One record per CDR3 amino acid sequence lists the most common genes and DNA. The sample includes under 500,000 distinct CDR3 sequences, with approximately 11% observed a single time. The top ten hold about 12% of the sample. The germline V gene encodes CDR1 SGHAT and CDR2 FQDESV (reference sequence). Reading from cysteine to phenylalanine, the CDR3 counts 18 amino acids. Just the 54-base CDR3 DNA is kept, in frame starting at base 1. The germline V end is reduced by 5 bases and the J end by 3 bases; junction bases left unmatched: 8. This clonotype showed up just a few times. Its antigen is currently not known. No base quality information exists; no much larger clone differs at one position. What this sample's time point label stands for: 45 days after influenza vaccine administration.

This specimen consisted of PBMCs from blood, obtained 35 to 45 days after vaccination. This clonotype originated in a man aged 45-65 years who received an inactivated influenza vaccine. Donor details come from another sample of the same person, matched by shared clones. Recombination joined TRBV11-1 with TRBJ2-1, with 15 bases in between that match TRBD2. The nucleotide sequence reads TGTGCCAGCAGCCCACAGGGACTAGCGGGGGGACTCTACAATGAGCAGTTCTTC. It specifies CASSPQGLAGGLYNEQFF.